This T cell receptor (beta chain) was retrieved from a study of shared clonotypes between healthy human individuals (dated by TCRdb to 2020 to 2021). Broadly, across the study: The cohort comprised two women and three men aged 18 to 49 years. For each donor, CD4 naive and CD4 memory were each run on three plates, CD8 naive on two plates, and CD8 memory on one plate. The study deeply sequenced blood TCR repertoires of about five healthy adults to estimate repertoire size and the extent of clonotype sharing between individuals. To increase sequencing depth and limit assay-specific biases, TCR repertoire library preparation and sequencing were carried out by different laboratories using diverse techniques. Each donor's leukapheresis produced roughly between about 0.85 and 10 billion PBMCs.

Using the deep immunoSEQ assay, multiplex PCR amplified TCR CDR3 regions from genomic DNA. Genomic DNA extracted from each cell subset was distributed evenly over all wells of several immunoSEQ 96-well plates, and each plate served as one replicate. For sorted subsets, approximately 190 ng of genomic DNA, equivalent to tens of thousands of T cell genomes, went into each replicate PCR. Purified libraries were measured with a Qubit 3.0 fluorometer, size-checked on a Bioanalyzer 2100, and measured again with the KAPA Library Quantification kit. Every immunoSEQ 96-well plate was sequenced on a dedicated single-read 150-cycle Illumina NextSeq 550 flow cell. The paper's data handling went like this. Because only junctional sequences without quality scores were contained in the immunoSEQ output, filtering matching that applied to full-length reads could not be performed. To assign V/J genes and CDR3, sequences were annotated using PyIR, a Python wrapper for IgBLAST v1.9, with IMGT germline references. Reads were filtered out if the reads had weak V/J assignments (E-value above 1e-6), no CDR3, stop codons, out-of-frame junctions, or ambiguous translated residues. V3J clonotypes were defined as sequences sharing an identical inferred V gene, J gene, and CDR3 amino acid sequence. Percentage overlap between repertoires was calculated by dividing the number of shared unique clonotypes by the size of the smaller repertoire. RTK rarefaction, the Chao1 estimator, and Recon v2.1 estimates of unobserved clonotypes were used to assess repertoire richness. Generation probabilities were computed with OLGA for all TCRbeta clonotypes obtained by the gDNA method from four donors. In TCRdb, the immuneACCESS table is reduced to in-frame sequences with V and J assigned. These tables do not hold every clone; where another copy was compared, an unresolved V gene accounts for under half, and the others remain unexplained. The V and J calls and clone size come from that table; D and trimming were worked out from the DNA. Recorded for this sample are over 2 million clones; 92% of them occurred a single time. The ten largest account for around 0.38% of the sample.

CDR1 and CDR2 (SGHNT, YYREEE) derive from the germline V gene (reference sequence). Compared with germline, V lacks 0 bases and J lacks 5 bases; bases without a gene match: 14. The CDR3 spans 19 residues, from the cysteine through the phenylalanine. Here the CDR3 DNA is all that survives: 57 bases in frame from base 1. As to this clone: Its binding antigen is unknown. No clone much larger than this one lies a single base away; base qualities are absent.

The donors were healthy, HIV-negative adults who had no recently reported acute infections or vaccinations. Only Caucasian adults living in Nashville, Tennessee, USA were represented among the donors. CD4+ T cells were enriched by magnetic negative selection, after which naive cells were positively selected on CD45RA and the negative fraction was taken as the memory subset. After blood collection by leukapheresis, PBMCs were isolated using Ficoll-Histopaque density gradient centrifugation and then cryopreserved in the vapor phase of liquid nitrogen. Analytical flow cytometry was used to check the purity and quantity of each magnetically sorted T cell population. Each sorted fraction had its genomic DNA isolated and then quantified by UV absorbance on a Nanodrop 2000c. Study-wide conclusions, independent of this receptor: The genetic and exposure-history diversity represented was limited by the small number of donors. Compared with non-shared clonotypes, the clonotypes found in all four sorted-subset donors had higher generation probabilities. Based on pairwise subsampling, the degree of clonotype sharing among donors was expected to be affected by sequencing depth. Estimated clonotype richness was generally larger for naive than for memory subsets. Sampling was restricted to blood, and TCR repertoires in tissues likely differ from the TCR repertoires found in blood. Even with the large sequencing depth, rarefaction of the sorted-subset datasets indicated that sequencing was incomplete. Approximately 5% of naive CD4, 3.5% of naive CD8, 2.3% of memory CD4, and approximately 0.39% of memory CD8 clonotypes were shared across several donors.

The sequence links TRBV5-4 to TRBJ2-5; 12 junctional bases match TRBD2. This receptor was identified in a man between 18 and 35 years old in good health. Some clones in this sample may be carry-over from other donors' samples. The sequencing sample was made of naive CD4+ T cells from PBMCs. In the paper's terms, the cell subset or site label means: CD45RA+ positively selected. The CDR3 in this case is CASSLAPETSGRSGETQYF. The DNA reads TGTGCCAGCAGCTTGGCGCCAGAGACTAGCGGGAGATCAGGGGAGACCCAGTACTTC.